One sample yielded the 21 T cell receptor beta chains listed below, sequenced in a study of cytomegalovirus exposure and HLA in healthy donors. Amplification used 60 Vbeta primers and 13 Jbeta primers. Using immunoSEQ multiplex PCR, the repertoire was profiled, and TCRdb retains in-frame clones only, with some absent. Here the sample spans about 90,000 clones, 55% to 70% being singletons. Sequencing was performed on PBMCs. Receptors originate from a woman in her fifties or sixties in good health and CMV-seropositive.

The chain joins TRBV19 to TRBJ1-1; maybe TRBD1 (5 bases). CDR1 is LNHDA, CDR2 SQIVND, per germline (reference sequence). Trimming removed 5 bases at V and 1 base at J, with 26 bases between. This CDR3 is 19 amino acids long. The DNA of the CDR3 is TGTGCCAGTAGTTTCGGAACCGACAGTTTTTTTAATCCGAACACTGAAGCTTTCTTT. Amino acid sequence: CASSFGTDSFFNPNTEAFF. Combining the CDR3 with reference TRBV19 and TRBJ1-1 gives the whole variable domain DGGITQSPKYLFRKEGQNVTLSCEQNLNHDAMYWYRQDPGQGLRLIYYSQIVNDFQKGDIAEGYSVSREKKESFPLTVTSAQKNPTAFYLCASSFGTDSFFNPNTEAFFGQGTRLTVV.

This chain connects TRBV6-5 to TRBJ1-2; 8 bases agree with TRBD1. Losses at the gene ends were 6 bases for V and 4 bases for J; bases not matched to a gene: 4. The germline CDR1 and CDR2 sequences are MNHEY and SVGAGI. The CDR3 loop spans 13 amino acids. CDR3 nucleotide sequence: TGTGCCAGCAGAGAACAGGGGGGCTATGGCTACACCTTC. Its protein product is CASREQGGYGYTF.

This clone was observed a handful of times. This chain links TRBV19 with TRBJ2-7, with D perhaps matching TRBD1 (6 bases). Per germline, CDR1 LNHDA and CDR2 SQIVND (reference sequence). This CDR3 region has 14 residues. V lost 2 bases and J lost 3, with 11 bases in between. Here the CDR3 DNA reads TGTGCCAGTAGTATAAGGACAGCCGGCTACGAGCAGTACTTC. Its translation is CASSIRTAGYEQYF.

This clone was picked up a small number of times. V is TRBV4-1 and J is TRBJ1-2; D is possibly TRBD1 (5 bases). Deletions cut 0 bases from V and 8 bases from J, with 13 bases between. CDR3 length: 14 amino acids. Germline loops: CDR1 MGHRA, CDR2 YSYEKL. CDR3 sequence: CASSQDGQGGGYTF. CDR3 nucleotides: TGCGCCAGCAGCCAAGACGGGCAGGGCGGAGGCTACACCTTC.

The chain employs TRBV11-2 and TRBJ2-3; TRBD1 matches at 8 bases. In germline, CDR1 is SGHAT, CDR2 FQNNGV. The CDR3 loop spans 15 amino acids. V shed 5 bases, J shed 3 bases, and the junction held 7 bases outside the gene matches. The DNA of the CDR3 is TGTGCCAGCAGCCCCGGACAGGGAATTACAGATACGCAGTATTTT. It encodes CASSPGQGITDTQYF.

J is TRBJ1-3 and V is TRBV6-1; TRBD1 is a possible D gene (6 bases). The V and J ends lost 3 bases and 8 bases respectively, with 14 bases between them. The CDR3 is made up of 14 amino acids. CDR1 and CDR2 (germline): MNHNS, SASEGT. DNA of the CDR3: TGTGCCAGCAGTGACAGGGGAAAAGGAGACACCATATATTTT. It is translated as CASSDRGKGDTIYF.

This clone was seen a single time. Here the CDR3 reads CASSESGSYEQYF. CDR3 sequence (DNA): TGTGCCAGCAGTGAATCGGGTTCCTACGAGCAGTACTTC. The chain joins TRBV2 to TRBJ2-7; D is uncertain. The CDR3 extends over 13 amino acids. Trimming pared 2 bases from V and 1 base from J, leaving 6 bases between. The germline V gene encodes CDR1 SNHLY and CDR2 FYNNEI.

A few counts support this clone. The chain employs TRBV7-2 and TRBJ1-1; weak D call: TRBD1 (5 bases). The CDR3 consists of 15 residues. Germline V lookup: CDR1 SGHTA, CDR2 FQGNSA. The V and J ends lost 1 base and 0 bases respectively, with 9 bases between them. CDR3 region: CASSLGWGVNTEAFF. Here the CDR3 DNA reads TGTGCCAGCAGCTTAGGATGGGGCGTGAACACTGAAGCTTTCTTT.

The chain carries TRBV6-5 and TRBJ1-2; TRBD1 might be the D (6 bases). Per germline, CDR1 MNHEY and CDR2 SVGAGI. This CDR3 contains 14 residues. The V end was cut by 5 bases, the J end by 4 bases, with 14 bases between. DNA for the CDR3: TGTGCCAGCAGTCCTCGGGACACGAGCTATGGCTACACCTTC. Translating gives CASSPRDTSYGYTF.

This clone was detected a few times. The V call is TRBV6-1, the J call TRBJ1-1, with D maybe TRBD1 (5 bases). The CDR3 covers 14 residues. The V end was cut by 4 bases, the J end by 3 bases, with 12 bases between. The germline V gene has CDR1 MNHNS and CDR2 SASEGT. The CDR3 sequence: CASSVQGGHTEAFF. The CDR3, as DNA: TGTGCCAGCAGTGTGCAGGGAGGCCACACTGAAGCTTTCTTT.

This chain joins TRBV6-1 and TRBJ2-1; maybe TRBD1 (6 bases). The germline gives CDR1 MNHNS, CDR2 SASEGT. This CDR3 region has 13 residues. V was shortened by 9 bases and J by 10 bases, with 19 bases between the two germline ends. The CDR3 is CASKGGNYGEQFF. The CDR3 DNA follows: TGTGCCAGTAAAGGGGGAAATTACGGGGAGCAGTTCTTC.

This clone was recorded only once. The rearrangement joins TRBV7-6 to TRBJ2-1; tentatively, D is TRBD1 (6 bases). Looked up from germline, CDR1 is SGHVS and CDR2 is FNYEAQ. V was shortened by 5 bases and J by 9 bases, with 17 bases between the two germline ends. The CDR3 is 14 residues long. CDR3 sequence reads: CASSPRGLGGEQFF. CDR3 sequence (DNA): TGTGCCAGCAGCCCCAGGGGTCTTGGGGGTGAGCAGTTCTTC.

The chain has TRBV27 and TRBJ2-7; 11 bases line up with TRBD1. V shed 4 bases, J shed 2 bases, and the junction held 7 bases outside the gene matches. Germline CDR1 reads MNHEY; CDR2 reads SMNVEV (reference sequence). This CDR3 contains 16 residues. CDR3 in amino acids: CASSSSPGQGAYEQYF. The CDR3 DNA is TGTGCCAGCAGTTCCTCACCGGGACAGGGGGCCTACGAGCAGTACTTC.

The table lists this clone with a few counts. The rearrangement links TRBV5-1 to TRBJ1-6; 9 bases fit TRBD1. This CDR3 spans 16 amino acids. Germline CDR1 SGHRS, CDR2 YFSETQ. The junction had 6 bases not matched to a gene; V was cut back by 4 bases and J by 4 bases. The CDR3 here is CASSPTGGSYNSPLHF. The CDR3 DNA reads TGCGCCAGCAGCCCTACAGGGGGCAGTTATAATTCACCCCTCCACTTT.

The CDR3 nucleotides are TGTGCCAGCAGCCAAGAGAGGGGGAGGGGGACCCAGTACTTC. Protein: CASSQERGRGTQYF. The chain joins TRBV4-2 to TRBJ2-5; D perhaps matches TRBD2 (7 bases). V gave up 0 bases and J gave up 7 bases, with 12 bases separating them. This CDR3 contains 14 residues. CDR1 is LGHNA, CDR2 YNFKEQ, per germline.

This clone appeared once. The chain recombines TRBV7-6 with TRBJ1-6; 7 bases line up with TRBD1. Losses at the gene ends were 4 bases for V and 7 bases for J; bases not matched to a gene: 4. Germline values: CDR1 SGHVS, CDR2 FNYEAQ. This CDR3 spans 14 amino acids. The CDR3 DNA is TGTGCCAGCAGCTCCGGACAGGTCAATTCACCCCTCCACTTT. Amino acids: CASSSGQVNSPLHF.

This clone came up a few times. The chain employs TRBV19 and TRBJ1-3; D unclear. This CDR3 is built from 15 residues. Trimming took off 3 bases at V and 0 bases at J, with 9 bases between the two ends. Per the germline V gene, CDR1 is LNHDA and CDR2 is SQIVND (reference sequence). In DNA, the CDR3 is TGTGCCAGTAGTATCTCACAGCTCTCTGGAAACACCATATATTTT. Translation: CASSISQLSGNTIYF. Together with reference TRBV19 and TRBJ1-3, the CDR3 gives the full variable domain: DGGITQSPKYLFRKEGQNVTLSCEQNLNHDAMYWYRQDPGQGLRLIYYSQIVNDFQKGDIAEGYSVSREKKESFPLTVTSAQKNPTAFYLCASSISQLSGNTIYFGEGSWLTVV.

V gene TRBV19 combines with J gene TRBJ2-7; TRBD1 might be the D (5 bases). V was trimmed by 4 bases and J by 5 bases, leaving 12 bases between them. Germline V gene data show CDR1 as LNHDA and CDR2 as SQIVND (reference sequence). CDR3 length: 13 amino acids. In DNA, the CDR3 is TGTGCCAGTAGTACGGTCAGGGAAAACGAGCAGTACTTC. Protein sequence: CASSTVRENEQYF.

This clone was picked up many times. The chain links TRBV6-1 to TRBJ1-6; D is uncertain. Germline V CDR1 and CDR2: MNHNS, SASEGT. V was trimmed by 0 bases and J by 9 bases, leaving 18 bases between them. The CDR3 sequence is 17 residues long. The CDR3 coding sequence is TGTGCCAGCAGTGAAGCCCTGGGCAGCGATAGCGGTTCACCCCTCCACTTT. It encodes CASSEALGSDSGSPLHF.

The rearrangement links TRBV5-1 to TRBJ2-3, with D perhaps TRBD2 (5 bases). This CDR3 is built from 16 residues. V lost 2 bases and J lost 0, with 13 bases in between. Germline CDR1 reads SGHRS; CDR2 reads YFSETQ. This CDR3 reads CASSFGVPISTDTQYF. The CDR3 coding sequence is TGCGCCAGCAGCTTCGGGGTACCCATCAGCACAGATACGCAGTATTTT.

V usage is TRBV21-1 and J usage is TRBJ2-5; TRBD1 was called by the table and not checked on the DNA. TRBV21-1 is tagged as a pseudogene. This CDR3 comprises 16 residues. The CDR3, as DNA: TGTGCCAGCAGCATGCGGACAGGGGACTTCTCAGAGACCCAGTACTTC. It is translated as CASSMRTGDFSETQYF.